What follows is one T cell receptor (beta chain) and its context. The same CDR3 arises from other DNA sequences in this sample as well. Positive CCR7 selection of CD45RO-negative cells yielded the naive CD8 cells, and terminally differentiated effector memory CD45RA+ cells were excluded. In germline, CDR1 is SGDLS, CDR2 YYNGEE. V shed 5 bases and J shed 2 bases, with 17 bases lying between them. The CDR3 covers 15 residues. TCRdb's table, derived via immunoSEQ multiplex PCR, lists solely in-frame clones and lacks some. The sample carries over 2 million clones, approximately 94% recorded once. This sample was taken from a study of shared clonotypes between healthy human individuals.

This sequence joins TRBV9 and TRBJ2-7; the D gene could be TRBD1 or TRBD2 (7 bases each). The TCR sequence derives from a man aged 18 to 29 in good health. Material for sequencing was naive CD8+ T cells sorted from blood. CDR3: CASSPSGGGTYEQYF. CDR3 DNA: TGTGCCAGCAGTCCCTCAGGGGGGGGAACCTACGAGCAGTACTTC. The full variable domain, its missing parts supplied by reference TRBV9 and TRBJ2-7, is DSGVTQTPKHLITATGQRVTLRCSPRSGDLSVYWYQQSLDQGLQFLIQYYNGEERAKGNILERFSAQQFPDLHSELNLSSLELGDSALYFCASSPSGGGTYEQYFGPGTRLTVT.